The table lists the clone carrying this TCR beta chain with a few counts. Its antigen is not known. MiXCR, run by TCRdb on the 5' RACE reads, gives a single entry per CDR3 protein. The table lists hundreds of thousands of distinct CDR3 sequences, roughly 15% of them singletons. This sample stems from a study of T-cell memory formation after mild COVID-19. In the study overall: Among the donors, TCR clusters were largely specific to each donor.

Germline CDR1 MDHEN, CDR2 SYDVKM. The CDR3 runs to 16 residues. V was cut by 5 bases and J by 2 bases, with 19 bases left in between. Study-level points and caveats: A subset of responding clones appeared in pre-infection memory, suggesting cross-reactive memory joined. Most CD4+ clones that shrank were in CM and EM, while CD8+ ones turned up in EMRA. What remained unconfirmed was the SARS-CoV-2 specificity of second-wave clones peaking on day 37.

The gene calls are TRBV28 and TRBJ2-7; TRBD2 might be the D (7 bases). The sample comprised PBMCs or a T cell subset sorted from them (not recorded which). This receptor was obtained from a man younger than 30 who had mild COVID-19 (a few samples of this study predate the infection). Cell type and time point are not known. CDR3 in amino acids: CASSPINAGAAYEQYV. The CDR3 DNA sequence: TGTGCCAGCAGTCCGATAAACGCGGGGGCAGCCTACGAGCAGTACGTC.